This TCR beta chain was captured by sequencing in a study of T-cell reconstitution after alpha-beta-depleted transplantation in children (dated by TCRdb to 2016 to 2017). In the study overall: Using TCR repertoire profiling, the study followed T-cell immune reconstitution in a quantitative way in children after TCRalphabeta/CD19-depleted allogeneic hematopoietic cell transplantation.

The sample's treatment or condition label, decoded: allogeneic hematopoietic cell transplantation with graft depleted of TCRalphabeta T cells and CD19 B cells. Transplant recipients were children who received TCRalphabeta/CD19-depleted allogeneic hematopoietic cell grafts. Results and caveats for the whole study, not just this receptor: Hyperexpanded clone frequencies declined over subsequent months; after one year, T-cell counts and TCRbeta diversity were mostly attributed to newly produced T cells. In some patients, high TCRbeta diversity at day 60 was attributed to recipient T cells and intrathymic progenitors that had survived conditioning. Apparently early alphabetaT-cell count recovery about two months after transplant reportedly relied on only several hundred rapidly expanded clones derived from non-depleted graft cells.

Note on this clonotype: This receptor's antigen is unknown. It has no much larger one-base neighbor in the sample; base qualities were not kept.

Spanning cysteine to phenylalanine, the CDR3 consists of 15 amino acids. The kept DNA is CDR3 alone, 45 bases in frame from the first base. From a lookup of the germline V gene (reference sequence), CDR1 and CDR2 are DFQATT and SNEGSKA. Trimming costs V 6 bases and J 2 bases, and their ends lie 20 bases apart. The library was built by means of PCR. Sequencing was carried out with an Illumina HiSeq 2500. Molecular barcoding was employed in the preparation of TCR libraries, with unique molecular identifiers being used to normalize TCRbeta repertoire quantification. TCRdb reanalyzed the raw reads on its own, using fastp at Q25 for trimming and MiXCR for clone calling, and kept in-frame beta chains. Every distinct CDR3 protein forms one entry, paired with its most common genes and DNA. Recorded for this sample are more than 200,000 distinct CDR3 sequences; about 26% of them occurred a single time. Together, the top ten hold roughly 2.5% of the sample.

The TCR comes from a girl aged 2-10 years with Fanconi anemia, due to receive a stem cell transplant. The chain couples TRBV20-1 to TRBJ2-7; there is no confident call for the D gene. This sample comprised PBMCs, obtained before TCRalphabeta/CD19-depleted stem cell transplant. CDR3 reads: CSAEPTASDAYEQYF. The DNA sequence is given as TGCAGTGCCGAACCGACCGCCAGCGACGCCTACGAGCAGTACTTC.